The T cell receptor beta chain under discussion was sequenced for a study of shared clonotypes between healthy human individuals. In the study overall: Per-donor plates numbered three CD4 naive, three CD4 memory, two CD8 naive and one CD8 memory.

Using immunoSEQ multiplex PCR, the repertoire was profiled, and TCRdb retains in-frame clones only, with some absent. Of about 110,000 clones detected, roughly 70% appear once; the ten largest clones hold approximately 23%. Study findings and constraints: A limitation of the genetic and exposure-history diversity represented arose from few donors.

Germline V gives CDR1 MNHEY, CDR2 SVGAGI. The CDR3 sequence is 14 residues long. V lost 5 bases and J lost 9, with 16 bases in between. This clone was counted between two and nine times. Its antigen is not identified. The sequenced material came from memory CD8+ T cells sorted from blood. Subset defined: CD45RO+ cells pooled with CCR7-negative TemRA cells. This TCR came from a woman aged 25 to 39 in good health. This chain uses TRBV6-5 with TRBJ1-4; D is uncertain. DNA of the CDR3: TGTGCCAGCAGTGAAACCCACGAAAGCCAAAAACTGTTTTTT. Its translation is CASSETHESQKLFF.